This T cell receptor beta chain was identified during a study of siplizumab effects on memory and regulatory T cells. The table came from immunoSEQ multiplex PCR; TCRdb's copy has only in-frame clones and leaves some out. The data show some 100,000 clones, around 94% seen once. This CDR3 is built from 16 residues. This TCR derives from a human donor in good health. Sequencing input: Tregs sorted from blood. V is TRBV21-1 and J is TRBJ2-1; the DNA was not compared with TRBD2, the D call given in the table. TRBV21-1 is shown as a pseudogene. The CDR3: CASSLLSGTRPNEQFF. For the CDR3, the DNA is TGTGCCAGCAGCCTACTATCCGGGACTAGACCCAATGAGCAGTTCTTC.